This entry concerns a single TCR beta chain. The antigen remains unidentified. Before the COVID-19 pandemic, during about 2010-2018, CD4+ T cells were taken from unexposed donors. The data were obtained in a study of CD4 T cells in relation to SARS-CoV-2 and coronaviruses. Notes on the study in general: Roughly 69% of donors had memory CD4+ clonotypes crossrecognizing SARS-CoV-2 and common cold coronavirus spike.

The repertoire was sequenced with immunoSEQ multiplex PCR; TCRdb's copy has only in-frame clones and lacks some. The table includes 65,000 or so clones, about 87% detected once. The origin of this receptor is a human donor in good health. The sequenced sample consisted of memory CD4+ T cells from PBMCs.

The CDR3 sequence: CASSVSGRALRADTQYF. As DNA, the CDR3 is TGTGCCAGCAGTGTTAGCGGGAGGGCCCTCAGGGCAGATACGCAGTATTTT. V is TRBV28 and J is TRBJ2-3, with 11 bases identical to TRBD2. The junction had 11 bases not matched to a gene; V was cut back by 5 bases and J by 4 bases. The CDR3 sequence is 17 residues long. Looked up from germline, CDR1 is MDHEN and CDR2 is SYDVKM.